This is a list of T cell receptor beta chains from one sample in a study of shared clonotypes between healthy human individuals. The assay was immunoSEQ multiplex PCR, and TCRdb's table has in-frame clones only and misses some. The sample holds approximately 1.1 million clones, approximately 80% seen once. Material for sequencing was memory CD4+ T cells from PBMCs. These receptors were taken from a man aged 18 to 29 in good health. Some clones in this sample may be carry-over from other donors' samples. CDR3s include the opening cysteine and the closing phenylalanine or tryptophan. The D gene is left open where the match is weak. Clone size is not always given. Where it is, it says once, few, many or a class for expanded clones.

TRBJ2-1 | NA | NA | TRBV7-6 | CASSLGRLNYNEQFF | TGTGCCAGCAGCTTAGGGCGGTTGAATTACAATGAGCAGTTCTTC
TRBJ2-3 | NA | NA | TRBV27 | CASSRYTDTQYF | TGTGCCAGCAGTCGATACACAGATACGCAGTATTTT
TRBJ2-1 | NA | few | TRBV7-3 | CASSLTRDSYNEQFF | TGTGCCAGCAGCTTAACGCGGGACTCCTACAATGAGCAGTTCTTC
TRBJ2-1 | NA | NA | TRBV7-5 | CVRTPPYRRDGEQFF | TGTGTCAGAACTCCCCCATATCGGCGGGATGGTGAGCAGTTCTTC
TRBJ2-1 | NA | NA | TRBV9 | CASSVDSGDRLTYNEQFF | TGTGCCAGCAGCGTAGATTCGGGGGATCGGTTAACCTACAATGAGCAGTTCTTC
TRBJ1-3 | TRBD1 | many | TRBV28 | CASTEMGQGGNTIYF | TGTGCCAGCACAGAAATGGGACAGGGTGGAAACACCATATATTTT
TRBJ1-5 | NA | NA | TRBV30 | CAWSGAFNQPQHF | TGTGCCTGGAGTGGGGCCTTCAATCAGCCCCAGCATTTT
TRBJ2-7 | TRBD1 | once | TRBV7-2 | CAIKGAGSYEQYF | TGTGCCATCAAGGGGGCTGGCTCCTACGAGCAGTACTTC
TRBJ1-2 | NA | once | TRBV7-9 | CASSLGQGNNYGYTF | TGTGCCAGCAGCCTGGGGCAGGGAAATAACTATGGCTACACCTTC
TRBJ2-1 | NA | many | TRBV29-1 | CSVAADYNEQFF | TGCAGCGTTGCCGCGGACTACAATGAGCAGTTCTTC
TRBJ2-1 | NA | NA | TRBV20-1 | CSASSNEQFF | TGCAGTGCCAGTTCCAATGAGCAGTTCTTC
TRBJ2-5 | NA | NA | TRBV5-1 | CASSRREEGETQYF | TGCGCCAGCAGCCGAAGGGAGGAAGGAGAGACCCAGTACTTC
TRBJ2-5 | TRBD2 | NA | TRBV7-7 | CASSFGLAGSQETQYF | TGTGCCAGCAGCTTTGGACTAGCGGGTTCGCAAGAGACCCAGTACTTC
TRBJ1-2 | NA | NA | TRBV2 | CASSGLQGRDGYTF | TGTGCCAGCAGTGGACTTCAGGGTCGGGATGGCTACACCTTC
TRBJ2-3 | NA | NA | TRBV6-5 | CASRELSTDTQYF | TGTGCCAGTCGGGAACTAAGCACAGATACGCAGTATTTT
TRBJ1-5 | NA | NA | TRBV5-1 | CASSLGDGNQPQHF | TGCGCCAGCAGCCTGGGGGATGGCAATCAGCCCCAGCATTTT
TRBJ2-6 | NA | NA | TRBV30 | CAWSRGGSGANVLTF | TGTGCCTGGAGCCGAGGAGGCTCTGGGGCCAACGTCCTGACTTTC
TRBJ2-7 | TRBD1 | NA | TRBV6-7 | CASSQQVGQEAYEPAYEQYF | TGTGCCAGCAGTCAGCAAGTGGGACAGGAAGCCTACGAGCCGGCCTACGAGCAGTACTTC
TRBJ1-5 | NA | NA | TRBV6-6 | CASSRQGSNQPQHF | TGTGCCAGCAGTCGTCAGGGGAGCAATCAGCCCCAGCATTTT
TRBJ2-1 | TRBD1 | NA | TRBV6-6 | CASSQRTGGNEQFF | TGTGCCAGCAGCCAGAGGACAGGGGGGAATGAGCAGTTCTTC
TRBJ2-5 | NA | once | TRBV11-2 | CASARGAETQYF | TGTGCCAGCGCTCGGGGGGCAGAGACCCAGTACTTC
TRBJ1-2 | NA | NA | TRBV6-6 | CASSPDTLYGYTF | TGTGCCAGCAGTCCCGATACTCTCTATGGCTACACCTTC
TRBJ1-1 | NA | NA | TRBV30 | CAWMRNTEAFF | TGTGCCTGGATGAGGAACACTGAAGCTTTCTTT
TRBJ2-5 | NA | NA | TRBV27 | CASSVGFHAETQYF | TGTGCCAGCAGTGTGGGGTTTCACGCTGAGACCCAGTACTTC
TRBJ2-1 | NA | once | TRBV5-1 | CASSFYGTASSYNEQFF | TGCGCCAGCAGCTTTTATGGGACTGCGAGCTCCTACAATGAGCAGTTCTTC
TRBJ2-5 | NA | NA | TRBV29-1 | CSVDSKLIQETQYF | TGCAGCGTTGACAGCAAGCTCATTCAAGAGACCCAGTACTTC
TRBJ2-2 | NA | NA | TRBV7-3 | CASSFYQGTGELFF | TGTGCCAGCAGCTTTTATCAGGGTACCGGGGAGCTGTTTTTT
TRBJ2-7 | TRBD1 | NA | TRBV27 | CASSPRQGGNEQYF | TGTGCCAGCAGTCCCCGACAGGGGGGCAACGAGCAGTACTTC
TRBJ1-1 | NA | NA | TRBV29-1 | CSVGDTRWNEAFF | TGCAGCGTGGGGGACACCCGATGGAATGAAGCTTTCTTT
TRBJ1-4 | NA | NA | TRBV28 | CASPATNEKLFF | TGTGCCAGCCCGGCAACTAATGAAAAACTGTTTTTT
TRBJ2-3 | TRBD1 | once | TRBV4-1 | CASSQGGQGGTDTQYF | TGCGCCAGCAGCCAAGGCGGGCAGGGGGGCACAGATACGCAGTATTTT
TRBJ2-3 | NA | once | TRBV2 | CARMSRADPRTHTDTQYF | TGTGCCAGAATGTCGCGGGCAGATCCCCGGACTCACACAGATACGCAGTATTTT
TRBJ2-1 | NA | NA | TRBV20-1 | CSAARGNEQFF | TGCAGTGCCGCCAGGGGCAATGAGCAGTTCTTC
TRBJ2-1 | NA | once | TRBV27 | CASSPASYNEQFF | TGTGCCAGCAGTCCCGCTTCCTACAATGAGCAGTTCTTC
TRBJ1-5 | NA | NA | TRBV2 | CASSELASRGVGQPQHF | TGTGCCAGCAGTGAGTTGGCCTCACGTGGAGTTGGCCAGCCCCAGCATTTT
TRBJ2-7 | TRBD2 | few | TRBV7-9 | CATGLAGSYEQYF | TGTGCCACCGGACTAGCGGGCTCCTACGAGCAGTACTTC
TRBJ1-4 | NA | NA | TRBV5-1 | CASSSHVGGVSEKLFF | TGCGCCAGCAGCTCTCATGTAGGCGGGGTTAGTGAAAAACTGTTTTTT
TRBJ2-7 | NA | NA | TRBV28 | CASRVLGTQGLYEQYF | TGTGCCAGCCGGGTCCTAGGGACACAGGGACTTTACGAGCAGTACTTC
TRBJ1-1 | NA | NA | TRBV5-1 | CASSLDPQNTEAFF | TGCGCCAGCAGCTTGGATCCCCAGAACACTGAAGCTTTCTTT
TRBJ2-2 | NA | few | TRBV5-6 | CASSLASYTGELFF | TGTGCCAGCAGCTTGGCTAGTTACACCGGGGAGCTGTTTTTT
TRBJ2-7 | TRBD1 | NA | TRBV5-6 | CASSFRQGSAGEQYF | TGTGCCAGCAGCTTCAGACAGGGGAGTGCAGGAGAGCAGTACTTC
TRBJ2-7 | TRBD1 | NA | TRBV7-8 | CASSRDRVGEQYF | TGTGCCAGCAGCCGGGACAGGGTGGGTGAGCAGTACTTC
TRBJ2-7 | TRBD2 | NA | TRBV28 | CASSPPPSGRYYEQYF | TGTGCCAGCAGTCCCCCCCCGAGCGGGAGGTACTACGAGCAGTACTTC
TRBJ2-7 | NA | NA | TRBV19 | CASSQFQQGNEQYF | TGTGCCAGTAGTCAATTCCAACAGGGAAACGAGCAGTACTTC
TRBJ2-6 | NA | NA | TRBV2 | CASSTQAARGANVLTF | TGTGCCAGCAGCACTCAGGCCGCCCGGGGGGCCAACGTCCTGACTTTC
TRBJ2-7 | NA | NA | TRBV2 | CASSVLSYEQYF | TGTGCCAGCAGTGTGTTATCCTACGAGCAGTACTTC
TRBJ2-1 | NA | NA | TRBV10-3 | CATSGGAGEQFF | TGTGCCACCTCAGGGGGGGCAGGTGAGCAGTTCTTC